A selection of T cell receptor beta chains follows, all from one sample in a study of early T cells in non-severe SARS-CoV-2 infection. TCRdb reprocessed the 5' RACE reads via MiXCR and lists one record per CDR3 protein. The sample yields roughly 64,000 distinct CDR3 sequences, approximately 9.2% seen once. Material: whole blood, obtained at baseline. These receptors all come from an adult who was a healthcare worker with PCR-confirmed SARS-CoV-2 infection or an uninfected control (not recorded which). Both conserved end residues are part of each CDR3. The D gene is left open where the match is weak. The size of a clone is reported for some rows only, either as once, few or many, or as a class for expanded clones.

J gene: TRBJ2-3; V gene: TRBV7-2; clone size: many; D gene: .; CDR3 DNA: TGTGCCAGCAGCTTAATGGGGGGCACAGATACGCAGTATTTT; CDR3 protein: CASSLMGGTDTQYF
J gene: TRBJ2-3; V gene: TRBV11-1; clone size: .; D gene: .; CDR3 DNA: TGTGCCAGCAGCTGGGACGGGATGCGAGATACGCAGTATTTT; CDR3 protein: CASSWDGMRDTQYF
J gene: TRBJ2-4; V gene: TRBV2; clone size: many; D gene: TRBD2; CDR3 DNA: TGTGCCAGCAGTGAAGAGGGACTAGTCAAAAACATTCAGTACTTC; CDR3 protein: CASSEEGLVKNIQYF
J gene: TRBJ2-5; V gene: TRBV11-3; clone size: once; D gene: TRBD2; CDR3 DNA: TGTGCCAGCAGCTTAGGGGTGGCTAGCGGGGTCCAAGAGACCCAGTACTTC; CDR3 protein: CASSLGVASGVQETQYF
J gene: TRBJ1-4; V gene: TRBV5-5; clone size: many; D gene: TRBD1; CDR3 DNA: TGTGCCAGCAGCTTCCGGGACAGGCCCTTTAATGAAAAACTGTTTTTT; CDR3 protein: CASSFRDRPFNEKLFF
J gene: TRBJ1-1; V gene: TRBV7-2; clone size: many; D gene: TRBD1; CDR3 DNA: TGTGCCAGCAGCCTGGCCGGGACAGCGAACACTGAAGCTTTCTTT; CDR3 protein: CASSLAGTANTEAFF
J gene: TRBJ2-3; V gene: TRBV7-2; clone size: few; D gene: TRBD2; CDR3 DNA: TGTGCCAGCAGCTCACTAGCGGGTATCACAGATACGCAGTATTTT; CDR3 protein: CASSSLAGITDTQYF
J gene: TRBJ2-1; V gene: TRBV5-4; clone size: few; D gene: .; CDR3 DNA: TGTGCCAGCAGCCTGCCTGGGGGGCTAACAGAGCAGTTCTTC; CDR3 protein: CASSLPGGLTEQFF
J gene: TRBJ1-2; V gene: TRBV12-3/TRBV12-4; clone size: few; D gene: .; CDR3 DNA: TGTGCCAGCAGGCCGGGACCGGCAGATGGCTACACCTTC; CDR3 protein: CASRPGPADGYTF
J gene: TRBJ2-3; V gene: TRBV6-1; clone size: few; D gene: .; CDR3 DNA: TGTGCCAGCACCCTGAATACGGCGGATACGCAGTATTTT; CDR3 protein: CASTLNTADTQYF
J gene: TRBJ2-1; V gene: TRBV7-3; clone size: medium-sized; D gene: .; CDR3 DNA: TGTGCCAGCAGCCCGGGCTTCGGTACAATGTTGAATGAGCAGTTCTTC; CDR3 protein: CASSPGFGTMLNEQFF
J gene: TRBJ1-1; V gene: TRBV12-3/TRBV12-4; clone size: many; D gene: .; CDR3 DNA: TGTGCCAGCAGTTCAAGGGGGATGAACACTGAAGCTTTCTTT; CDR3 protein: CASSSRGMNTEAFF
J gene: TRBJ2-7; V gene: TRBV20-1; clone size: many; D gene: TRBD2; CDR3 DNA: TGCAGTGCTAGGGCCTTTGCCAGCGGGAGTTACAACGAGCAGTACTTC; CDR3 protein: CSARAFASGSYNEQYF
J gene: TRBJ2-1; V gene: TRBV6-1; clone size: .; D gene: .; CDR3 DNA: TGCTCCCATCAAGCTGGGGAAAGGAATGAGCAGTTCTTC; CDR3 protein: CSHQAGERNEQFF
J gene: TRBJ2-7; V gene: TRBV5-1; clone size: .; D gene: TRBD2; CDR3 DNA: TGCGCCAGCAGCTCCAATCCTAGCGGCATTTACGAGCAGTACTTC; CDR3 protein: CASSSNPSGIYEQYF
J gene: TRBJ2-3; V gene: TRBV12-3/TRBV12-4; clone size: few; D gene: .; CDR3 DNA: TGTGCCAGCAGTTTAGGTCTCGTGGAGGGAGATACGCAGTATTTT; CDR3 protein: CASSLGLVEGDTQYF
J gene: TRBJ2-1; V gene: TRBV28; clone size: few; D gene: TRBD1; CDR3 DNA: TGTGCCAGCAGTTTAGGGGGGACAGGGGGCTACAATGAGCAGTTCTTC; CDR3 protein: CASSLGGTGGYNEQFF
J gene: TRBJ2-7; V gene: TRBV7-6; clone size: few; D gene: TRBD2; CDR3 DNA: TGTGCCAGCAGCGACCGGGGGGACGAGCAGTACTTC; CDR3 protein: CASSDRGDEQYF
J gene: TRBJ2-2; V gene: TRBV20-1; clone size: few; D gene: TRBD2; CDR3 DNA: TGCAGTGCTAGAGATAGCAGCGGGAGGGCCTTCGGGGGGCTGTTTTTT; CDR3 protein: CSARDSSGRAFGGLFF
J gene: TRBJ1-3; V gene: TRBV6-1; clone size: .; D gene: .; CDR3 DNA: TGTGCCAGCACGACAGGTGGAAACACCATATATTTT; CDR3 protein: CASTTGGNTIYF
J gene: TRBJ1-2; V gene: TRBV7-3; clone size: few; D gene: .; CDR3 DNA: TGTGCCAGCAGCCCGGACAGTTCTCGGTCCTATGGCTACACCTTC; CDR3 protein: CASSPDSSRSYGYTF
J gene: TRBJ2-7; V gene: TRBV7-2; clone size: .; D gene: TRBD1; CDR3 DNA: TGTGCCAGCAGCTTACCCTCGACAGGGGGCACACGGGAGCAGTACTTC; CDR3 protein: CASSLPSTGGTREQYF
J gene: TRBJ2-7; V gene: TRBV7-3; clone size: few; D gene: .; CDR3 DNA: TGTGCCACCACTCCGCACCGAGGGGCCTACGAGCAGTACTTC; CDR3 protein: CATTPHRGAYEQYF
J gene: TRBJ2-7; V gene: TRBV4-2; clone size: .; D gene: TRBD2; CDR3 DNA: TGTGCCAGCAGCCAGCAGCGGGAGGGGGTCGAGCAGTACTTC; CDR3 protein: CASSQQREGVEQYF
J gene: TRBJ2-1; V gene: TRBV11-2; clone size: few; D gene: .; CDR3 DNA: TGTGCCAGCAGCCCCGTCGCCGGCTTCCCGAGGGATGAGCAGTTCTTC; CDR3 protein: CASSPVAGFPRDEQFF
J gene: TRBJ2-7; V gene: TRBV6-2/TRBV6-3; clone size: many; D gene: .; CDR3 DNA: TGTGCCAGCCGGACCGACTCCTACGAGCAGTACTTC; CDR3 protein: CASRTDSYEQYF
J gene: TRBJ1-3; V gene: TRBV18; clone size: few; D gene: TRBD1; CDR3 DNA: TGTGCCAGCTCACCAGGACAGGGGGACACCATATATTTT; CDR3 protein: CASSPGQGDTIYF
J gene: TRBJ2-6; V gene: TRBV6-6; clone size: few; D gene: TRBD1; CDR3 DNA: TGTGCCAGCAGCCCAGGGACAGGTTTCTCTGGGGCCAACGTCCTGACTTTC; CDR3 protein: CASSPGTGFSGANVLTF
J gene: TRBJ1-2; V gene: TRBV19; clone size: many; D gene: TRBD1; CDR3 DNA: TGTGCCAGTAGTACGCGGGACAGGCTCTATGGCTACACCTTC; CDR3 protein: CASSTRDRLYGYTF
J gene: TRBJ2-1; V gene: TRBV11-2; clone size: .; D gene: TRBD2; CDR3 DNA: TGTGCCAGCAGCTTGGGACTAGCGGTAAATGAGCAGTTCTTC; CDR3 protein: CASSLGLAVNEQFF
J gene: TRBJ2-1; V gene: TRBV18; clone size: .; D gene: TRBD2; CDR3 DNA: TGTGCCAGCTCACCAGTAGCGGGACCGGACAATGAGCAGTTCTTC; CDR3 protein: CASSPVAGPDNEQFF
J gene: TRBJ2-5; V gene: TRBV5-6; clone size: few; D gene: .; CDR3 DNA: TGTGCCAGCAGCCCGTGGGACATCTATCAAGAGACCCAGTACTTC; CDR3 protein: CASSPWDIYQETQYF
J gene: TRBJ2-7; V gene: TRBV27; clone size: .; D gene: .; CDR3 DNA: TGTGCCAGCAGTTCCCGGGACCGGTGGGAGCAGTACTTC; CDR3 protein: CASSSRDRWEQYF
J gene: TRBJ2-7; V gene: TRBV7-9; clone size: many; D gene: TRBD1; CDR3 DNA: TGTGCCAGCAGCTTAGGGACAGGGGTGGTCGAGCAGTACTTC; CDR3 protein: CASSLGTGVVEQYF
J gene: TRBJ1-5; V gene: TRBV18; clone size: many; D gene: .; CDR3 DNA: TGTGCCAGCTCACAGACAGTCGGCAATCAGCCCCAGCATTTT; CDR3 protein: CASSQTVGNQPQHF
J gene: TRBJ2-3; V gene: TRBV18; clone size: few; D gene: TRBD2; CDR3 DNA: TGTGCCAGCTCACCACCAGGGACTAGCGAGCCAGATACGCAGTATTTT; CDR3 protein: CASSPPGTSEPDTQYF
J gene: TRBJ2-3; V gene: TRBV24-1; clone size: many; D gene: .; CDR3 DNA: TGTGCCACCAGTGATCCGGGCATGCACGGCGGTGATACGCAGTATTTT; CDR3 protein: CATSDPGMHGGDTQYF
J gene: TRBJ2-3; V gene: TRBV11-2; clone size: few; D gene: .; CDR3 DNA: TGTGCCAGCAGCTCCCTTACACCTAGCACAGATACGCAGTATTTT; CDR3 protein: CASSSLTPSTDTQYF
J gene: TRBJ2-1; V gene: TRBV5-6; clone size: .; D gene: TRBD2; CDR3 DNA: TGTGCCAGCAGCTTAGTGACTAGCGGGAGTATAGCGCAGTTCTTC; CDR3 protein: CASSLVTSGSIAQFF
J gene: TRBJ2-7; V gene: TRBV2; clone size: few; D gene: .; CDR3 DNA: TGTGCCGGAAGAGGGGACTCCTACGAGCAGTACTTC; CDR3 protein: CAGRGDSYEQYF
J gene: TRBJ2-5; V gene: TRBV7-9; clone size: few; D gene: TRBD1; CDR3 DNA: TGTGCCAGCAGCAATGGACAGGGGAAAGAGACCCAGTACTTC; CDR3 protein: CASSNGQGKETQYF
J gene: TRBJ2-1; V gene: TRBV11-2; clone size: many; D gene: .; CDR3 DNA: TGTGCCAGCAGACCCCCGTACCACGGGTTAAATGAGCAGTTCTTC; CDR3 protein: CASRPPYHGLNEQFF
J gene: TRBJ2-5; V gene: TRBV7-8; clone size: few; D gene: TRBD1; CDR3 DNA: TGTGCCAGCAGCTTAATGACAGGGGAAGAGACCCAGTACTTC; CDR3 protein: CASSLMTGEETQYF
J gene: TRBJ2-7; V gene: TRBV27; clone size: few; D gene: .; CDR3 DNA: TGTGCCAGCAGTTTATACCCCAGGAGTATCTACGAGCAGTACTTC; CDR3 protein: CASSLYPRSIYEQYF
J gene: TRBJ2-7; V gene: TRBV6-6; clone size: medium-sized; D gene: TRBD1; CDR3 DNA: TGTGCCAGCAGCGAGGGGACAGTCTACGAGCAGTACTTC; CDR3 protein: CASSEGTVYEQYF
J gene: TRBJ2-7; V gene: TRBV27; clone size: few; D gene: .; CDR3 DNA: TGTGCCAGCAGTTTATCCTACGGGAGCTCCTACGAGCAGTACTTC; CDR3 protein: CASSLSYGSSYEQYF
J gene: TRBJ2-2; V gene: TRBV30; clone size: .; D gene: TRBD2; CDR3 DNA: TGTGCCTGGAGTGTCCTAGCGGGAGCCCTCACCGGGGAGCTGTTTTTT; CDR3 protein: CAWSVLAGALTGELFF
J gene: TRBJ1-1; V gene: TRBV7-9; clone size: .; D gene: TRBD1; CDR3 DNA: TGTGCCAGCAGCTTTCCTGGACAGGCGGCGAGGGACACTGAAGCTTTCTTT; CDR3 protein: CASSFPGQAARDTEAFF
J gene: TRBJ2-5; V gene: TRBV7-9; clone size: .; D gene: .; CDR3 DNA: TGTGCCAGCAGCCCCCTAGGGCTGGAGACCCAGTACTTC; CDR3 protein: CASSPLGLETQYF
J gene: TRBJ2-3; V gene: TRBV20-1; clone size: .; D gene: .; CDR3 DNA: TGCATGTTGAGTTCTAGCACAGATACGCAGTATTTT; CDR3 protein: CMLSSSTDTQYF
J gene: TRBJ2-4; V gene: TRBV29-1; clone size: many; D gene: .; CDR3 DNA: TGCAGCGCTGAGGGGGGGCATGGAAACATTCAGTACTTC; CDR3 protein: CSAEGGHGNIQYF
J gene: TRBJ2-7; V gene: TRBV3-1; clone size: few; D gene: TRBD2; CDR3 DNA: TGTGCCAGCAGCCCAGCGTGGGAGACCTTAACTAGCGGGAGCTACGAGCAGTACTTC; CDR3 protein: CASSPAWETLTSGSYEQYF
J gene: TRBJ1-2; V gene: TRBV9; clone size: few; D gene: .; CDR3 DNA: TGTGCCAGCAGCGTAGATGGGGTGGCGGTCGGCTACACCTTC; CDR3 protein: CASSVDGVAVGYTF